This entry lists 2 T cell receptor beta chains sequenced from one sample in a study of blood T cell repertoires in COVID-19. The protocol was immunoSEQ multiplex PCR, while the TCRdb copy is restricted to in-frame clones and leaves out a portion. Here the sample spans 110,000 to 150,000 clones, 65% to 80% being singletons. The specimen sequenced was peripheral blood. The source of these receptors is a man aged 80 or over with acute or convalescent COVID-19.

V usage is TRBV28 and J usage is TRBJ2-1; D uncertain. Trimming took off 7 bases at V and 5 bases at J, with 9 bases between the two ends. This CDR3 is built from 12 residues. The germline V gene encodes CDR1 MDHEN and CDR2 SYDVKM. The CDR3 nucleotides read TGTGCCAGCATTGGAGAGAACAATGAGCAGTTCTTC. Encoded protein: CASIGENNEQFF. Looking up the rest from reference TRBV28 and TRBJ2-1 gives the full variable domain: DVKVTQSSRYLVKRTGEKVFLECVQDMDHENMFWYRQDPGLGLRLIYFSYDVKMKEKGDIPEGYSVSREKKERFSLILESASTNQTSMYLCASIGENNEQFFGPGTRLTVL.

This clone was observed a few times. The V call is TRBV5-1, the J call TRBJ1-6; D call uncertain. Germline CDR1 SGHRS, CDR2 YFSETQ. CDR3 size: 15 residues. Trimming removed 5 bases from V and 0 bases from J, with 9 bases in between. The CDR3 is CASRWASSYNSPLHF. CDR3 nucleotides: TGCGCCAGCAGGTGGGCGAGCTCCTATAATTCACCCCTCCACTTT.